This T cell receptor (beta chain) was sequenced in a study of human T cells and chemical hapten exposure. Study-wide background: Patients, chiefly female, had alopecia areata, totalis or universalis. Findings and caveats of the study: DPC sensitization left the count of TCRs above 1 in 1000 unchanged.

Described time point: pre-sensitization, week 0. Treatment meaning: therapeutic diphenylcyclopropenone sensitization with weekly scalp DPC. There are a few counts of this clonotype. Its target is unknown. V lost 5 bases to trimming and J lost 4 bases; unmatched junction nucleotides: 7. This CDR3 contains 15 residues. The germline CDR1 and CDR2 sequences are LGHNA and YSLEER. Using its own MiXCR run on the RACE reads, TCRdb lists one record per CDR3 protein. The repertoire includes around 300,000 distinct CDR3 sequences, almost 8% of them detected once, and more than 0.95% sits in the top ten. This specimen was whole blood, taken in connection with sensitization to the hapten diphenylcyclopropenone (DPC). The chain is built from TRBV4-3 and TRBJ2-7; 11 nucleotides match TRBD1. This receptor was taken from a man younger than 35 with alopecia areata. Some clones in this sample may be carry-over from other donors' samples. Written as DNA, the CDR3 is TGCGCCAGCAGCTACCGGACAGGGGGCGAATACGAGCAGTACTTC. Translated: CASSYRTGGEYEQYF.